These 28 T cell receptor beta chains originate from one sample sequenced in a study of cytomegalovirus exposure and HLA in healthy donors. 13 Jbeta primers and 60 Vbeta primers were used for the PCR. The repertoire was sequenced with immunoSEQ multiplex PCR; TCRdb's copy has only in-frame clones and lacks some. This table holds approximately 90,000 clones, approximately 63% found once. Sequencing was carried out using PBMCs. The receptor set was obtained from a woman in her 30s in good health and CMV-seronegative.

The chain links TRBV19 to TRBJ2-5, with TRBD1 as a possible D gene (5 bases). CDR3 length equals 13 residues. Trimming removed 2 bases from V and 5 bases from J, with 9 bases in between. Per the germline V gene, CDR1 is LNHDA and CDR2 is SQIVND (reference sequence). The CDR3 bases are TGTGCCAGTAGTATACAGGGATGGGAGACCCAGTACTTC. Protein: CASSIQGWETQYF.

The chain combines TRBV4-3 with TRBJ2-7, with D possibly being TRBD2 (5 bases). The length of the CDR3 is 20 residues. V was pared by 1 base and J by 1 base, with 26 bases between. CDR1 and CDR2 from the germline V gene are LGHNA and YSLEER. CDR3 amino acids: CASSQVVIEDGENGSYEQYF. The CDR3 DNA sequence: TGCGCCAGCAGCCAAGTTGTTATTGAGGACGGGGAGAACGGGTCCTACGAGCAGTACTTC.

The chain links TRBV30 to TRBJ2-1; 10 bases map to TRBD2. Germline trimming cut 0 bases from V and 10 bases from J; bases unmatched to any gene: 6. Per germline, CDR1 GTSNPN and CDR2 SVGIG (reference sequence). This CDR3 spans 14 amino acids. The CDR3 coding sequence is TGTGCCTGGAGTGTAGGGCTAGCGGGAGTCGAGCAGTTCTTC. Its translation is CAWSVGLAGVEQFF.

V and J are TRBV19 and TRBJ1-5; the D is unclear. Germline V CDR1 and CDR2: LNHDA, SQIVND (reference sequence). Trimming took off 5 bases at V and 3 bases at J, with 14 bases between the two ends. CDR3 size: 15 residues. CDR3 residues: CASSPSGNYNQPQHF. The CDR3 DNA follows: TGTGCCAGTAGTCCCTCGGGGAATTACAATCAGCCCCAGCATTTT.

This clone appeared once. J is TRBJ2-3 and V is TRBV6-6; TRBD2 matches at 11 bases. Germline CDR1 is MNHNY and CDR2 is SVGAGI (reference sequence). The CDR3 extends over 16 amino acids. After removal of 5 bases from V and 3 bases from J, the junction contained 7 bases not matched to a gene. CDR3 sequence (DNA): TGTGCCAGCAGTGCCACTAGCGGGAGTGTGACAGATACGCAGTATTTT. Translating gives CASSATSGSVTDTQYF.

Turning to this clone: The same CDR3 also results from other DNA sequences found in this sample. This chain connects TRBV30 to TRBJ2-7, with 7 bases matching TRBD2. This CDR3 contains 11 residues. J was trimmed by 4 bases and V by 4 bases; bases with no gene match: 1. CDR1 and CDR2 (germline): GTSNPN, SVGIG (reference sequence). The CDR3 DNA reads TGTGCCTGGACTAGCGGTTACGAGCAGTACTTC. Encoded protein: CAWTSGYEQYF. The full variable domain, rest sourced from reference TRBV30 and TRBJ2-7, is SQTIHQWPATLVQPVGSPLSLECTVEGTSNPNLYWYRQAAGRGLQLLFYSVGIGQISSEVPQNLSASRPQDRQFILSSKKLLLSDSGFYLCAWTSGYEQYFGPGTRLTVT.

V usage is TRBV7-9 and J usage is TRBJ1-4; weak D call: TRBD1 (5 bases). This CDR3 contains 13 residues. Trimming pared 2 bases from V and 8 bases from J, leaving 9 bases between. CDR1 is SEHNR and CDR2 is FQNEAQ in the germline V gene (reference sequence). The CDR3 spells CASSLRQSEKLFF. In nucleotides, the CDR3 is TGTGCCAGCAGCTTACGACAGAGCGAAAAACTGTTTTTT.

Only a few counts were recorded for this clone. The chain recombines TRBV4-1 with TRBJ1-5, with TRBD1 matching over 7 bases. Germline V gene data show CDR1 as MGHRA and CDR2 as YSYEKL. This CDR3 has 18 residues. J was trimmed by 0 bases and V by 4 bases; bases with no gene match: 12. CDR3: CASSPPGDRADSNQPQHF. The DNA for the CDR3 is TGCGCCAGCAGCCCACCCGGTGACAGGGCCGATAGCAATCAGCCCCAGCATTTT.

This clone showed up just a few times. V and J are TRBV28 and TRBJ2-4; D not certain. This CDR3 contains 14 residues. Germline CDR1 and CDR2: MDHEN and SYDVKM. The V end was cut by 5 bases, the J end by 0 bases, with 8 bases between. The CDR3, as DNA: TGTGCCAGCAGTCAAAGCCCAGCCAAAAACATTCAGTACTTC. Translating it yields CASSQSPAKNIQYF.

V gene TRBV7-2 combines with J gene TRBJ2-7; TRBD2 matches 7 bases. The germline gives CDR1 SGHTA, CDR2 FQGNSA. This CDR3 has 15 residues. V gave up 5 bases and J gave up 4 bases; unmatched junction bases: 11. The CDR3: CASSRPGGGTYEQYF. The CDR3 region has the DNA TGTGCCAGCAGCCGGCCGGGGGGTGGCACGTACGAGCAGTACTTC. Variable domain in full (rest from reference TRBV7-2 and TRBJ2-7): GAGVSQSPSNKVTEKGKDVELRCDPISGHTALYWYRQSLGQGLEFLIYFQGNSAPDKSGLPSDRFSAERTGGSVSTLTIQRTQQEDSAVYLCASSRPGGGTYEQYFGPGTRLTVT.

In this sample, this clone turned up many times. This chain connects TRBV30 to TRBJ1-1, with TRBD1 matching 7 bases. After removal of 2 bases from V and 10 bases from J, the junction contained 7 bases not matched to a gene. The CDR3 has 12 amino acids. Germline V CDR1 and CDR2: GTSNPN, SVGIG (reference sequence). The DNA for the CDR3 is TGTGCCTGGAGTTACACGACAGGGCGAGCTTTCTTT. It is translated as CAWSYTTGRAFF.

This clone appeared a few times. V usage is TRBV11-2 and J usage is TRBJ1-2, with D hard to call. Per germline, CDR1 SGHAT and CDR2 FQNNGV. Trimming took 1 base from V and 8 from J, leaving 8 bases between them. The CDR3 loop spans 12 amino acids. Here the CDR3 DNA reads TGTGCCAGCAGCTTAGGACCGAGGGGCTACACCTTC. Translation gives CASSLGPRGYTF.

This clone was seen more than once but under ten times. This chain uses TRBV6-1 with TRBJ2-7; maybe TRBD2 (7 bases). V lost 3 bases and J 5 bases, leaving 17 bases between the germline ends. The CDR3 spans 15 residues. Germline V CDR1 and CDR2: MNHNS, SASEGT. CDR3 coding DNA: TGTGCCAGCAGTGATAGGGGGGGAATCGTACACGAGCAGTACTTC. Its translation: CASSDRGGIVHEQYF.

A remark on this clone: In the same sample, other DNA sequences code for this CDR3. V gene TRBV9 combines with J gene TRBJ1-1; no reliable D call. The CDR3 runs 14 residues. Per the germline V gene, CDR1 is SGDLS and CDR2 is YYNGEE. The V gene lost 0 bases and the J gene lost 3 bases, with 9 bases spanning the gap. The chain's CDR3 is CASSVAGGDTEAFF. The CDR3 DNA follows: TGTGCCAGCAGCGTAGCAGGCGGGGACACTGAAGCTTTCTTT.

The chain has TRBV7-6 and TRBJ2-7; 11 bases fit TRBD2. V was pared by 1 base and J by 7 bases, with 9 bases of the junction left unmatched. The CDR3 sequence is 16 residues long. Germline V gene lookup returns CDR1 SGHVS and CDR2 FNYEAQ. CDR3 in DNA: TGTGCCAGCAGCTTAGAGGTGACTAGCGGGATGGGGGAGCAGTACTTC. It is translated as CASSLEVTSGMGEQYF.

The CDR3 loop is CAWSVQRPVRDSNQPQHF. The CDR3 DNA reads TGTGCCTGGAGTGTACAGAGGCCAGTGAGGGATAGCAATCAGCCCCAGCATTTT. The V and J genes are TRBV30 and TRBJ1-5; D is uncertain. CDR1 is GTSNPN, CDR2 SVGIG, per germline (reference sequence). V was shortened by 0 bases and J by 0 bases, with 18 bases between the two germline ends. This CDR3 contains 18 residues.

The chain recombines TRBV7-2 with TRBJ2-7, with D possibly matching TRBD2 (6 bases). Trimming removed 1 base at V and 2 bases at J, with 12 bases between. Germline V gives CDR1 SGHTA, CDR2 FQGNSA. This CDR3 region has 15 residues. CDR3 protein: CASSLVAVAAYEQYF. As DNA, the CDR3 is TGTGCCAGCAGCTTAGTAGCGGTTGCAGCCTACGAGCAGTACTTC. The entire variable domain, with the rest obtained from reference TRBV7-2 and TRBJ2-7, is as follows: GAGVSQSPSNKVTEKGKDVELRCDPISGHTALYWYRQSLGQGLEFLIYFQGNSAPDKSGLPSDRFSAERTGGSVSTLTIQRTQQEDSAVYLCASSLVAVAAYEQYFGPGTRLTVT.

This rearrangement joins TRBV25-1 to TRBJ2-7; D is uncertain. The CDR3 covers 13 residues. With 1 base removed from V and 3 bases from J, the gap between germline ends came to 7 bases. Germline CDR1 MGHDK, CDR2 SYGVNS. The CDR3 DNA is TGTGCCAGCAGTGAATCGAACAGCTACGAGCAGTACTTC. Translation: CASSESNSYEQYF.

This clone has more than one count but fewer than ten. CDR3 in amino acids: CASSFGGNTGELFF. The CDR3 DNA sequence: TGCGCCAGCAGCTTTGGAGGGAACACCGGGGAGCTGTTTTTT. The chain combines TRBV5-1 with TRBJ2-2; D might be TRBD2 (5 bases). Germline V gene sequence: CDR1 SGHRS, CDR2 YFSETQ. Trimming took 2 bases from V and 1 from J, leaving 6 bases between them. This CDR3 region has 14 residues.

The rearrangement links TRBV5-4 to TRBJ1-2; 8 positions match TRBD1. The CDR3 covers 15 residues. J was trimmed by 8 bases and V by 2 bases; bases with no gene match: 11. Germline CDR1 and CDR2: SGHNT and YYREEE (reference sequence). CDR3 residues: CASSLRQGRGVGYTF. CDR3 nucleotides: TGTGCCAGCAGCTTACGACAGGGGAGAGGCGTGGGCTACACCTTC.

Only a few counts were recorded for this clone. The chain combines TRBV7-2 with TRBJ2-3; 9 bases are shared with TRBD2. The CDR3 contains 14 residues. Looked up from germline, CDR1 is SGHTA and CDR2 is FQGNSA. Trimming removed 3 bases from V and 8 bases from J; junction bases left unmatched: 6. As DNA, the CDR3 is TGTGCCAGCAGCTTTGTAGCGGGAGACGGTACGCAGTATTTT. Translation: CASSFVAGDGTQYF. The full variable domain, completed using reference TRBV7-2 and TRBJ2-3, is GAGVSQSPSNKVTEKGKDVELRCDPISGHTALYWYRQSLGQGLEFLIYFQGNSAPDKSGLPSDRFSAERTGGSVSTLTIQRTQQEDSAVYLCASSFVAGDGTQYFGPGTRLTVL.

The chain couples TRBV4-2 to TRBJ2-6, with D hard to call. This CDR3 is 14 amino acids long. Trimming left V 4 bases short and J 1 base short, with 5 bases between. The germline V gene encodes CDR1 LGHNA and CDR2 YNFKEQ. As DNA, the CDR3 is TGTGCCAGCAGCCCCCTGTCTGGGGCCAACGTCCTGACTTTC. The encoded protein is CASSPLSGANVLTF.

This clone has only a few counts. The V call is TRBV5-1, the J call TRBJ1-4, with TRBD1 identical over 11 bases. Trimming cost V 4 bases and J 13 bases; bases outside gene matches: 15. The CDR3 is made up of 16 amino acids. Germline CDR1 and CDR2: SGHRS and YFSETQ. The CDR3 DNA follows: TGCGCCAGCAGCCGAGGGCCCGGGACAGGGGGTACGAGACTGTTTTTT. The encoded protein is CASSRGPGTGGTRLFF.

V and J are TRBV6-6 and TRBJ1-3, with a weak D call TRBD1 (6 bases). The ends were cut back, 6 bases at V and 13 bases at J, with 13 bases in the middle. The CDR3 spans 11 residues. Germline V gene sequence: CDR1 MNHNY, CDR2 SVGAGI (reference sequence). CDR3: CASSTTGWIYF. DNA of the CDR3: TGTGCCAGCAGCACCACAGGGTGGATATATTTT.

This clone turned up a few times. The CDR3 here is CASSLGPMGLLAKNIQYF. The DNA for the CDR3 is TGCGCCAGCAGCTTGGGACCGATGGGACTCCTAGCCAAAAACATTCAGTACTTC. The V gene is TRBV5-1, the J gene TRBJ2-4; a weak D match, TRBD2 (6 bases). V was pared by 0 bases and J by 0 bases, with 16 bases between. The V gene's germline CDR1 is SGHRS and CDR2 YFSETQ. This CDR3 spans 18 amino acids. Complete variable domain (other parts from reference TRBV5-1 and TRBJ2-4): KAGVTQTPRYLIKTRGQQVTLSCSPISGHRSVSWYQQTPGQGLQFLFEYFSETQRNKGNFPGRFSGRQFSNSRSEMNVSTLELGDSALYLCASSLGPMGLLAKNIQYFGAGTRLSVL.

This clone was observed a single time. This rearrangement joins TRBV5-6 to TRBJ2-7, with D uncertain. The V and J ends lost 0 bases and 1 base respectively, with 5 bases between them. CDR1 SGHDT and CDR2 YYEEEE come from the germline V gene. CDR3 length: 13 residues. CDR3 sequence: CASSLEASYEQYF. For the CDR3, the DNA is TGTGCCAGCAGCTTGGAAGCTTCCTACGAGCAGTACTTC.

The V call is TRBV5-1, the J call TRBJ1-6; 9 bases map to TRBD1. V lost 4 bases to trimming and J lost 9 bases; unmatched junction nucleotides: 11. This CDR3 comprises 16 residues. The germline V gene has CDR1 SGHRS and CDR2 YFSETQ. The CDR3 region is CASSGTPQGAGSPLHF. The CDR3, as DNA: TGCGCCAGCAGCGGCACGCCACAGGGGGCGGGTTCACCCCTCCACTTT.

The chain is built from TRBV7-8 and TRBJ2-7; D gene uncertain. CDR3 length: 14 amino acids. Per germline, CDR1 SGHVS and CDR2 FQNEAQ. Trimming removed 0 bases at V and 6 bases at J, with 12 bases between. CDR3 protein: CASSLAAGWVEQYF. The CDR3, as DNA: TGTGCCAGCAGCTTAGCGGCAGGCTGGGTCGAGCAGTACTTC.